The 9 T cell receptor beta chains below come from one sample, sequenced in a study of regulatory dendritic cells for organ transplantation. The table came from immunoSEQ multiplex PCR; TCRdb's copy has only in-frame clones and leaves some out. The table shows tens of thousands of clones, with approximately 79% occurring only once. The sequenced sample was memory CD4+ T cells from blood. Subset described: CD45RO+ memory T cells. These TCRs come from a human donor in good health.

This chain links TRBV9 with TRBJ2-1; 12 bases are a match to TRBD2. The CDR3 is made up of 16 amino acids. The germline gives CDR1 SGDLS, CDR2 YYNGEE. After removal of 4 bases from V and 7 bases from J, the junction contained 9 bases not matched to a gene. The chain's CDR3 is CASSNYRLAGENEQFF. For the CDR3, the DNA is TGTGCCAGCAGCAACTATCGACTAGCGGGAGAGAATGAGCAGTTCTTC.

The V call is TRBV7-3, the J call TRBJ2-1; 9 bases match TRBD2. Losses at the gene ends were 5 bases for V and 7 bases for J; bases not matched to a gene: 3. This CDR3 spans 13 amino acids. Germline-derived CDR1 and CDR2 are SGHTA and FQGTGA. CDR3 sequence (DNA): TGTGCCAGCAGCCTAGCGGGGCGGAATGAGCAGTTCTTC. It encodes CASSLAGRNEQFF.

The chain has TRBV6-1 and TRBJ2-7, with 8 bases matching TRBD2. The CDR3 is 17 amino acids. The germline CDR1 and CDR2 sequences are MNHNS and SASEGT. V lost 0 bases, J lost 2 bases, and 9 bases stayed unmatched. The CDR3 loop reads CASSEAPASAGAYEQYF. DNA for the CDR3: TGTGCCAGCAGTGAAGCCCCCGCTTCAGCGGGAGCCTACGAGCAGTACTTC.

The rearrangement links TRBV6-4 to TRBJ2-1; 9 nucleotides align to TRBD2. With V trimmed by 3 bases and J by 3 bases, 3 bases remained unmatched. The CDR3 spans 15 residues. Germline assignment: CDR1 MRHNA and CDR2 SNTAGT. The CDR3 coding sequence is TGTGCCAGCAGTGAACGCGGGGGGGACTACAATGAGCAGTTCTTC. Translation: CASSERGGDYNEQFF.

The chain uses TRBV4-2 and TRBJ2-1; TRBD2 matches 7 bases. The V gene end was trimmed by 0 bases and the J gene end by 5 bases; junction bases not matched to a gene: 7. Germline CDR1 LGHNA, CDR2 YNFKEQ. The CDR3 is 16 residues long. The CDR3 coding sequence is TGTGCCAGCAGCCAAGATTCTGGGGGGGGGAACAATGAGCAGTTCTTC. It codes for CASSQDSGGGNNEQFF.

The CDR3 coding sequence is TGTGCCAGCAGCCAAACCGGGGACAGATCCTATGGCTACACCTTC. It specifies CASSQTGDRSYGYTF. The chain couples TRBV7-6 to TRBJ1-2; 7 nucleotides align to TRBD1. The CDR3 is 15 amino acids. Trimming at V came to 5 bases and at J to 4 bases, leaving 10 bases not matched to a gene. Germline loops: CDR1 SGHVS, CDR2 FNYEAQ.

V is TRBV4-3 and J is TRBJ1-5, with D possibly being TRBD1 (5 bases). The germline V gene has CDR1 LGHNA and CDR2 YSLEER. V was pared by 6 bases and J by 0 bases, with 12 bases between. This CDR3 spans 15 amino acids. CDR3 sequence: CASSPGGNSNQPQHF. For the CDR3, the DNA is TGCGCCAGCAGTCCGGGGGGAAATAGCAATCAGCCCCAGCATTTT.

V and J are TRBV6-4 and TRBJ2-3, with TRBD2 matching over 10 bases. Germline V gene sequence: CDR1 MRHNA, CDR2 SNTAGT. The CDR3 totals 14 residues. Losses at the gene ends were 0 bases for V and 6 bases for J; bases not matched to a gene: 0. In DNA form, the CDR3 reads TGTGCCAGCAGTGACTCTAGCGGGGGGGATACGCAGTATTTT. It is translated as CASSDSSGGDTQYF.

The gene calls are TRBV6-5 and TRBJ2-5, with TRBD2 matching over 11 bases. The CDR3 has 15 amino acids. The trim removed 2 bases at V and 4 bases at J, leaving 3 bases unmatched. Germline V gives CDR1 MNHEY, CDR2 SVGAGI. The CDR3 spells CASSYTSGGPETQYF. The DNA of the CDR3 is TGTGCCAGCAGTTACACTAGCGGGGGCCCAGAGACCCAGTACTTC.